This passage covers 25 T cell receptor beta chains from one sample sequenced in a study of blood T cell repertoires in COVID-19. Profiled with immunoSEQ multiplex PCR; TCRdb holds only in-frame clones, not every one. The sample yields under 75,000 clones, 75% to 90% seen once. The sequenced sample consisted of peripheral blood. The receptors stem from a man between 45 and 60 years old with acute or convalescent COVID-19.

This chain links TRBV28 with TRBJ1-6; no clear D gene. There are 14 residues in the CDR3. Germline assignment: CDR1 MDHEN and CDR2 SYDVKM. V was clipped by 6 bases and J by 4 bases, with 10 bases between them. This chain's CDR3 is CASRQAHYNSPLHF. CDR3 bases: TGTGCCAGCAGGCAAGCTCATTATAATTCACCCCTCCACTTT.

The chain combines TRBV4-1 with TRBJ1-2; the match to TRBD1 covers 7 bases. Trimming removed 2 bases from V and 1 base from J; junction bases left unmatched: 4. The CDR3 has 15 residues. CDR1 and CDR2 (germline): MGHRA, YSYEKL. The CDR3 spells CASSQSGTVNYGYTF. The CDR3 DNA follows: TGCGCCAGCAGCCAATCCGGGACAGTTAACTATGGCTACACCTTC.

The chain recombines TRBV7-2 with TRBJ2-1; unclear D gene. This CDR3 has 10 amino acids. Trimming pared 1 base from V and 13 bases from J, leaving 5 bases between. Germline V gene data show CDR1 as SGHTA and CDR2 as FQGNSA. In nucleotides, the CDR3 is TGTGCCAGCAGCTTAGGCGAACAGTTCTTC. It encodes CASSLGEQFF.

This clone occurred a few times. V and J are TRBV4-1 and TRBJ1-2, with unresolved D. Germline-derived CDR1 and CDR2 are MGHRA and YSYEKL. The CDR3 is 14 residues long. V was trimmed by 2 bases and J by 8 bases, leaving 15 bases between them. The CDR3 DNA is TGCGCCAGCAGCCAACCGGCGGGCCTTAAGGGCTACACCTTC. It codes for CASSQPAGLKGYTF.

The chain has TRBV7-9 and TRBJ1-4; D possibly corresponds to TRBD1 (5 bases). V lost 3 bases and J lost 3, with 11 bases in between. The CDR3 has 15 amino acids. Germline loops: CDR1 SEHNR, CDR2 FQNEAQ (reference sequence). CDR3 nucleotides: TGTGCCAGCAGCTTCGGGGGGAATGCTAATGAAAAACTGTTTTTT. Translating it yields CASSFGGNANEKLFF.

This clone was seen a single time. The CDR3 DNA reads TGTGCCAGCAGCGCCCAGGGGGCGACCGAAGCTTTCTTT. Amino acids: CASSAQGATEAFF. V and J are TRBV11-2 and TRBJ1-1; TRBD1 matches at 8 bases. This CDR3 comprises 13 residues. Per the germline V gene, CDR1 is SGHAT and CDR2 is FQNNGV. J gave up 8 bases and V 5 bases, and 7 bases lay outside the gene matches. Together with reference TRBV11-2 and TRBJ1-1, the CDR3 gives the full variable domain: EAGVAQSPRYKIIEKRQSVAFWCNPISGHATLYWYQQILGQGPKLLIQFQNNGVVDDSQLPKDRFSAERLKGVDSTLKIQPAKLEDSAVYLCASSAQGATEAFFGQGTRLTVV.

V usage is TRBV7-9 and J usage is TRBJ1-2, with D perhaps TRBD1 (6 bases). The CDR3 consists of 14 residues. V lost 8 bases to trimming and J lost 4 bases, with 17 bases between them. CDR1 and CDR2 (germline): SEHNR, FQNEAQ (reference sequence). CDR3 bases: TGTGCCAGCGGATACAGGGCGGTCAGCTATGGCTACACCTTC. Residues: CASGYRAVSYGYTF.

The chain is built from TRBV5-5 and TRBJ2-7, with 15 bases lining up with TRBD2. CDR3 length: 19 residues. After removal of 4 bases from V and 0 bases from J, the junction contained 11 bases not matched to a gene. The germline CDR1 and CDR2 sequences are SGHKS and YYEKEE (reference sequence). The CDR3 bases are TGTGCCAGCAGCCGGGGACAGGGACTAGCGGGAGGCCGCTCCTACGAGCAGTACTTC. Protein: CASSRGQGLAGGRSYEQYF.

V is TRBV6-2 or TRBV6-3 and J is TRBJ2-5; 15 bases are a match to TRBD2. Germline CDR1 reads MNHEY; CDR2 reads SVGEGT. V lost 6 bases, J lost 1 base, and 6 bases stayed unmatched. The CDR3 has 17 amino acids. The CDR3 loop is CASSPGTSGGSQETQYF. The CDR3 nucleotides are TGTGCCAGCAGCCCAGGGACTAGCGGGGGGAGCCAAGAGACCCAGTACTTC.

This chain joins TRBV4-1 and TRBJ2-3; 13 bases fit TRBD2. The CDR3 sequence is 17 residues long. Germline loops: CDR1 MGHRA, CDR2 YSYEKL. V gave up 4 bases and J gave up 4 bases; unmatched junction bases: 8. The CDR3 region has the DNA TGCGCCAGCAGCCGAGCGGGACTAGCGGGAATGTCAGATACGCAGTATTTT. It specifies CASSRAGLAGMSDTQYF.

V and J are TRBV6-2 or TRBV6-3 and TRBJ2-2; the match to TRBD2 covers 8 bases. The CDR3 extends over 20 amino acids. The ends lost 6 bases at V and 1 base at J; junction bases unmatched: 19. Germline CDR1 and CDR2: MNHEY and SVGEGT. CDR3 DNA: TGTGCCAGCAGCCCTGGAGGGACGAAAAGCGGGAGAAGGAACACCGGGGAGCTGTTTTTT. It codes for CASSPGGTKSGRRNTGELFF.

The chain uses TRBV4-1 and TRBJ2-1, with D unclear. The CDR3 extends over 14 amino acids. Per the germline V gene, CDR1 is MGHRA and CDR2 is YSYEKL. The ends were cut back, 0 bases at V and 4 bases at J, with 7 bases in the middle. The CDR3 sequence: CASSQDFSYNEQFF. As DNA, the CDR3 is TGCGCCAGCAGCCAAGATTTCAGTTACAATGAGCAGTTCTTC.

This sequence joins TRBV18 and TRBJ2-2; 7 bases line up with TRBD2. The CDR3 is 16 residues long. CDR1 and CDR2 from the germline V gene are KGHSH and LQKENI. V lost 4 bases, J lost 0 bases, and 5 bases stayed unmatched. CDR3 loop: CASSRGLAANTGELFF. CDR3 bases: TGTGCCAGCTCACGGGGCCTAGCGGCGAACACCGGGGAGCTGTTTTTT.

For the CDR3, the DNA is TGTGCCAGTAGTAGACAGGAATCCTACGAGCAGTACTTC. Its translation is CASSRQESYEQYF. The chain uses TRBV19 and TRBJ2-7; weak D call: TRBD1 (6 bases). This CDR3 contains 13 residues. V lost 4 bases and J 1 base, leaving 8 bases between the germline ends. Germline values: CDR1 LNHDA, CDR2 SQIVND (reference sequence).

J is TRBJ1-2 and V is TRBV5-4, with 9 nucleotides matching TRBD1. Germline V gene data show CDR1 as SGHNT and CDR2 as YYREEE (reference sequence). CDR3 length: 14 amino acids. V shed 4 bases and J 8 bases; nucleotides not matched to a gene: 9. For the CDR3, the DNA is TGTGCCAGCAGCCACGCCGGGACAGGGATGGGCTACACCTTC. Residues: CASSHAGTGMGYTF.

This chain uses TRBV10-1 with TRBJ1-2, with 10 positions matching TRBD1. The V gene end was trimmed by 5 bases and the J gene end by 4 bases; junction bases not matched to a gene: 7. The germline CDR1 and CDR2 sequences are WNHNN and SYGVQD (reference sequence). The CDR3 is 15 residues long. CDR3 nucleotide sequence: TGCGCCAGCAGTCCTGGACAGGGGGATCGCTATGGCTACACCTTC. It yields the protein CASSPGQGDRYGYTF.

The chain recombines TRBV27 with TRBJ1-5, with a tentative D call TRBD1 (6 bases). The CDR3 has 15 amino acids. Germline CDR1 is MNHEY and CDR2 is SMNVEV (reference sequence). V was trimmed by 5 bases and J by 4 bases, leaving 15 bases between them. CDR3 sequence reads: CASSPDSEGNQPQHF. CDR3 nucleotide sequence: TGTGCCAGCAGTCCGGACAGCGAGGGAAATCAGCCCCAGCATTTT.

The chain is built from TRBV15 and TRBJ1-5; 11 nucleotides agree with TRBD1. The CDR3 extends over 20 amino acids. The germline gives CDR1 LNHNV, CDR2 YYDKDF (reference sequence). J was trimmed by 6 bases and V by 0 bases; bases with no gene match: 16. In nucleotides, the CDR3 is TGTGCCACCAGCAGAGATTCCCCTTCGTCAGGACAGGGGGCGCGTCAGCCCCAGCATTTT. This encodes CATSRDSPSSGQGARQPQHF.

V usage is TRBV6-2 or TRBV6-3 and J usage is TRBJ2-7; tentative D call: TRBD1 (5 bases). This CDR3 contains 12 residues. The V end lost 5 bases, the J end lost 0 bases, and 5 bases lay between the germline ends. Germline V lookup: CDR1 MNHEY, CDR2 SVGEGT. The CDR3 spells CASSDSSYEQYV. The CDR3 DNA reads TGTGCCAGCAGTGACAGCTCCTACGAGCAGTACGTC.

The gene calls are TRBV12-3 or TRBV12-4 and TRBJ2-5, with D maybe TRBD2 (6 bases). Trimming stripped 0 bases from V and 9 bases from J, with 8 bases between. The CDR3 runs to 12 residues. The CDR3 here is CASSLAWGAQYF. Here the CDR3 DNA reads TGTGCCAGCAGTTTAGCTTGGGGGGCCCAGTACTTC.

As DNA, the CDR3 is TGTGCCAGCAGCCTAAACCAGGGAGGCACTGAAGCTTTCTTT. Protein product: CASSLNQGGTEAFF. The V and J genes are TRBV9 and TRBJ1-1, with a possible D match to TRBD1 (5 bases). V lost 4 bases and J 4 bases, leaving 14 bases between the germline ends. This CDR3 has 14 amino acids. Germline lookup yields CDR1 SGDLS and CDR2 YYNGEE.

The gene calls are TRBV4-3 and TRBJ2-7; perhaps TRBD1 as D (5 bases). This CDR3 contains 17 residues. From germline, CDR1 is LGHNA and CDR2 YSLEER. V was shortened by 0 bases and J by 0 bases, with 15 bases between the two germline ends. The CDR3 DNA follows: TGCGCCAGCAGCCAAGATGCAGCAGGGCCCGACTCCTACGAGCAGTACTTC. Translating it yields CASSQDAAGPDSYEQYF.

The chain joins TRBV11-3 to TRBJ2-1; TRBD2 matches at 13 bases. V was clipped by 0 bases and J by 9 bases; unmatched bases: 11. The CDR3 totals 18 residues. CDR1 and CDR2 from the germline V gene are SGHNT and YENEEA. The CDR3 here is CASSLETEPGLAGPEQFF. The CDR3 nucleotides are TGTGCCAGCAGCTTAGAGACCGAACCGGGACTAGCGGGACCTGAGCAGTTCTTC.

The J gene is TRBJ2-1, the V gene TRBV15, with a possible D match to TRBD2 (8 bases). Germline V gives CDR1 LNHNV, CDR2 YYDKDF (reference sequence). Trimming pared 0 bases from V and 8 bases from J, leaving 20 bases between. The CDR3 sequence is 17 residues long. The CDR3 loop is CATSRDGSGSTGDEQFF. CDR3 in DNA: TGTGCCACCAGCAGAGATGGGAGCGGGAGCACAGGGGATGAGCAGTTCTTC.

The rearrangement uses TRBV7-2 and TRBJ1-1; 10 bases map to TRBD1. Looked up from germline, CDR1 is SGHTA and CDR2 is FQGNSA. The CDR3 is made up of 16 amino acids. Germline trimming cut 1 base from V and 11 bases from J; bases unmatched to any gene: 13. The CDR3 region is CASSLVSPGQGPPAFF. DNA of the CDR3: TGTGCCAGCAGCTTAGTATCTCCGGGACAGGGGCCGCCGGCTTTCTTT.